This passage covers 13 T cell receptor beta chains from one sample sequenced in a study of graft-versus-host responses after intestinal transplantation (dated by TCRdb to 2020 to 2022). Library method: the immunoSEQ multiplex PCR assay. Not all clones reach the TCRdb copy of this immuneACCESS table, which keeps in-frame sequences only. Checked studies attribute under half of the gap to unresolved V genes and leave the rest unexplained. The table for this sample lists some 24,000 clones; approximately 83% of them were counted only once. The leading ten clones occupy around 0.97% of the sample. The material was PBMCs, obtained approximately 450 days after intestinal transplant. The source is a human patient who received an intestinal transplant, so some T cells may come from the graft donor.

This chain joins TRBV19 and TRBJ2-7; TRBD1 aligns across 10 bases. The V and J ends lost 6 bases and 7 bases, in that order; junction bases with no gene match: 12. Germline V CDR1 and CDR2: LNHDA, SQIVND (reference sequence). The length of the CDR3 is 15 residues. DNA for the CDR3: TGTGCCAGTAGCGACGTAGGGACAGGGGCCAAAGAGCAGTACTTC. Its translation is CASSDVGTGAKEQYF.

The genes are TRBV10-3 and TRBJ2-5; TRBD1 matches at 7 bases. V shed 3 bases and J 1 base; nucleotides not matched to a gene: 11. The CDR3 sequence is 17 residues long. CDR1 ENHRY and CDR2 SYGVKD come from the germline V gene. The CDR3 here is CAISDQTGRRSQETQYF. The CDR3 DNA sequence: TGTGCCATCAGTGACCAGACAGGGAGAAGGAGCCAAGAGACCCAGTACTTC.

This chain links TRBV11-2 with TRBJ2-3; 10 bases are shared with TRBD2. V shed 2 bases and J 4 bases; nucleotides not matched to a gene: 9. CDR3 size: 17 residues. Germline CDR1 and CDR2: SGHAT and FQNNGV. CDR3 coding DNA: TGTGCCAGCAGCTTAACCCTACCAGCGGGAGGGGCAGATACGCAGTATTTT. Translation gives CASSLTLPAGGADTQYF.

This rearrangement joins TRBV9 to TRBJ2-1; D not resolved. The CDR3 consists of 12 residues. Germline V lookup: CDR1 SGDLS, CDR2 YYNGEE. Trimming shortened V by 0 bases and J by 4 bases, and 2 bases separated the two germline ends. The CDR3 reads CASSVEYNEQFF. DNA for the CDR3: TGTGCCAGCAGCGTAGAGTACAATGAGCAGTTCTTC.

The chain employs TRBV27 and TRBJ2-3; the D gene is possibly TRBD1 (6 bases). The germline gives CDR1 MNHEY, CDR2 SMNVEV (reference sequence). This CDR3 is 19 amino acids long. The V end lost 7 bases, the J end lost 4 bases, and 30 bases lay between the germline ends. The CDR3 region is CASNSPRRPRGQFSDTQYF. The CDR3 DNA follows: TGTGCCAGCAACTCACCCCGCCGCCCCCGCGGACAGTTTTCAGATACGCAGTATTTT.

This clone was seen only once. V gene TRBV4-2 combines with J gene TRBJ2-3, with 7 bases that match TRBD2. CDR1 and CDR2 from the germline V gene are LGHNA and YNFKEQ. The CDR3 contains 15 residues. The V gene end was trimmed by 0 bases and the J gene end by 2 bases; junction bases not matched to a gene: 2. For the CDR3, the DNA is TGTGCCAGCAGCCAAGAACTAGCGCCCACAGATACGCAGTATTTT. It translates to CASSQELAPTDTQYF.

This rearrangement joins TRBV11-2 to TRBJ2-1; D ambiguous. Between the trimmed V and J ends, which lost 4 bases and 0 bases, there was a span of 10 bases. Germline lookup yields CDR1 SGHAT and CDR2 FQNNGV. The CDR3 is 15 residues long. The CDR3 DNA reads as TGTGCCAGCAGCTCCAGAATAGGCTCCTACAATGAGCAGTTCTTC. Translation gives CASSSRIGSYNEQFF.

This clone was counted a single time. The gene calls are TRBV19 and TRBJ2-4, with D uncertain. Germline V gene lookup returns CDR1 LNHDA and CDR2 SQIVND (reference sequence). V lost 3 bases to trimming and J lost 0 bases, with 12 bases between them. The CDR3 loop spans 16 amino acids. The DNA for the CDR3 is TGTGCCAGTAGTATTACGGGCTCGTTAGCCAAAAACATTCAGTACTTC. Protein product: CASSITGSLAKNIQYF.

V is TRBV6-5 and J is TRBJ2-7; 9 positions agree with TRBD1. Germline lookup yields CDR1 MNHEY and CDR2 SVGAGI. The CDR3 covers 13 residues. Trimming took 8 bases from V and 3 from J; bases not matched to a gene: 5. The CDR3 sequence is CASRTGDYYEQYF. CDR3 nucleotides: TGTGCCAGCCGGACAGGGGACTACTACGAGCAGTACTTC.

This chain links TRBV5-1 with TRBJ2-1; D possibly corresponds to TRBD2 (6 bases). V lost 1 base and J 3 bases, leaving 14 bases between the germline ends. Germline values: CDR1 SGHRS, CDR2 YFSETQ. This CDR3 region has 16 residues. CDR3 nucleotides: TGCGCCAGCAGCTTGACCGGGACTGGCGGCTACAATGAGCAGTTCTTC. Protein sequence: CASSLTGTGGYNEQFF. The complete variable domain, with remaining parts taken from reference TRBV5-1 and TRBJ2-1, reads KAGVTQTPRYLIKTRGQQVTLSCSPISGHRSVSWYQQTPGQGLQFLFEYFSETQRNKGNFPGRFSGRQFSNSRSEMNVSTLELGDSALYLCASSLTGTGGYNEQFFGPGTRLTVL.

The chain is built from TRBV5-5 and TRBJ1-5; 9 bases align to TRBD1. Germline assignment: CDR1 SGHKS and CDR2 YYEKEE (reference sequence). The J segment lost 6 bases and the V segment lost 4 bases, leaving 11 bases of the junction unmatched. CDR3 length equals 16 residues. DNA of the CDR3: TGTGCCAGCAGCCCCGGGACAGGGATGTTCCGTCAGCCCCAGCATTTT. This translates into CASSPGTGMFRQPQHF.

CDR3 amino acids: CSVDPGTEAFF. CDR3 nucleotide sequence: TGCAGCGTTGACCCTGGCACTGAAGCTTTCTTT. The rearrangement links TRBV29-1 to TRBJ1-1; D is unresolved. V gave up 3 bases and J gave up 4 bases, with 6 bases separating them. The V gene's germline CDR1 is SQVTM and CDR2 ANQGSEA. The CDR3 is 11 residues long.

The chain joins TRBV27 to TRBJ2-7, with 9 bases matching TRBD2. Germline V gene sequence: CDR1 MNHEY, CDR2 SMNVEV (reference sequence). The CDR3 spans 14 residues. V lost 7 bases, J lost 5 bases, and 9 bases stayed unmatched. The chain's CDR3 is CASTLSGSYHEQYF. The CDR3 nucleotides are TGTGCCAGCACCCTTAGCGGGAGCTACCACGAGCAGTACTTC.